This entry describes one T cell receptor beta chain. Its specificity is unknown. Each sample's input was about 250 ng genomic DNA, some 38,000 genome equivalents. This record comes from a study of T cell clusters in autoimmune cytopenias. Study-wide context: The median distinct TRB clonotype count was approximately 2,500 per sample, from a median roughly 52,000 reads.

TRB rearrangements were amplified by touch-down multiplex PCR with mixed TRB-A/B primers. TCRdb re-called the multiplex PCR reads and gives one entry per CDR3 protein, without DNA. The record lists over 10,000 distinct CDR3 sequences, of which the ten most abundant hold roughly 3%. General observations from the study: Primary autoimmune cytopenia patients appeared to lack physiological T cell clusters present in healthy donors. TRB repertoire shifts in secondary cytopenia and chronic lymphocytic leukemia mostly reflected lymphoma, not autoimmunity. The T cell clusters were defined only in silico, without experimental functional validation.

Per germline, CDR1 SGHKS and CDR2 YYEKEE (reference sequence). This CDR3 has 14 residues. The clonotype originates from a human donor with an autoimmune cytopenia or autoimmune hepatitis (not recorded which). This chain links TRBV5-5 with TRBJ1-1. Sequences were obtained from peripheral blood. The CDR3 protein is CASSFLLMNTEAFF.